What follows are 17 T cell receptor beta chains derived from one specimen sequenced in a study of blood T cell repertoires in COVID-19. Sequencing was performed with immunoSEQ multiplex PCR; in TCRdb, only in-frame clones are kept and a portion is missing. The data hold roughly 210,000 clones, with around four fifths observed a single time. Sequencing was performed on peripheral blood. The receptors here all came from a woman older than 75 with COVID-19, enrolled during active disease.

DNA for the CDR3: TGTGCCACCAGCAAAATACAAGGGGGTAGTGGCTACACCTTC. The encoded protein is CATSKIQGGSGYTF. V gene TRBV15 combines with J gene TRBJ1-2, with a weak D call TRBD1 (6 bases). The CDR3 totals 14 residues. Germline V gives CDR1 LNHNV, CDR2 YYDKDF (reference sequence). Trimming pared 4 bases from V and 7 bases from J, leaving 16 bases between.

In DNA form, the CDR3 reads TGTGCCTGGTCGGGACTAGCGGGTAACACCGGGGAGCTGTTTTTT. Residues: CAWSGLAGNTGELFF. The chain couples TRBV30 to TRBJ2-2; 12 bases are shared with TRBD2. Germline V gives CDR1 GTSNPN, CDR2 SVGIG (reference sequence). Trimming took 5 bases from V and 2 from J; bases not matched to a gene: 3. The CDR3 runs to 15 residues.

This chain uses TRBV7-2 with TRBJ2-3; D is perhaps TRBD1 (6 bases). The CDR3 extends over 16 amino acids. The V gene's germline CDR1 is SGHTA and CDR2 FQGNSA. Trimming took 5 bases from V and 2 from J, leaving 17 bases between them. The CDR3, as DNA: TGTGCCAGCAGCAAAGAGGGACATACGTTCACAGATACGCAGTATTTT. It yields the protein CASSKEGHTFTDTQYF.

This clone occurred once. The chain carries TRBV3-1 (or the pseudogene TRBV3-2) and TRBJ1-2; no reliable D call. This CDR3 contains 14 residues. Germline CDR1 reads LGHDT; CDR2 reads YNNKEL (reference sequence). Deletions cut 1 base from V and 4 bases from J, with 10 bases between. The CDR3 coding sequence is TGTGCCAGCAGCCAAGGAGCCGGGAGCTATGGCTACACCTTC. Translated: CASSQGAGSYGYTF.

This clone occurred a few times. The CDR3 here is CASSITGDYGYTF. CDR3 DNA sequence: TGCGCCAGCAGCATCACAGGGGACTATGGCTACACCTTC. This sequence joins TRBV10-2 and TRBJ1-2, with 7 bases aligning to TRBD1. The J segment lost 3 bases and the V segment lost 6 bases, leaving 4 bases of the junction unmatched. The CDR3 runs to 13 residues. Germline V lookup: CDR1 WSHSY, CDR2 SAAADI.

V gene TRBV3-1 (or the pseudogene TRBV3-2) combines with J gene TRBJ1-4, with D possibly TRBD1 on 6 matching bases. The CDR3 extends over 15 amino acids. CDR1 LGHDT and CDR2 YNNKEL come from the germline V gene (reference sequence). Trimming stripped 1 base from V and 7 bases from J, with 13 bases between. The CDR3 reads CASSQGQADSEKLFF. The CDR3 bases are TGTGCCAGCAGCCAAGGACAGGCGGACAGTGAAAAACTGTTTTTT.

The chain employs TRBV20-1 and TRBJ1-2; maybe TRBD1 (5 bases). V was cut by 3 bases and J by 6 bases, with 8 bases left in between. Germline V gives CDR1 DFQATT, CDR2 SNEGSKA (reference sequence). The CDR3 runs 11 residues. Here the CDR3 DNA reads TGCAGTGCTAGCCAGGGAAATGGCTACACCTTC. It specifies CSASQGNGYTF.

The V and J genes are TRBV3-1 (or the pseudogene TRBV3-2) and TRBJ2-4; 10 positions agree with TRBD2. Unmatched junction bases numbered 1, after V lost 4 bases and J lost 7 bases. Germline-derived CDR1 and CDR2 are LGHDT and YNNKEL (reference sequence). The CDR3 is 13 residues long. The CDR3 loop is CASSPSGGNIQYF. The CDR3 DNA follows: TGTGCCAGCAGCCCTAGCGGGGGCAACATTCAGTACTTC.

The chain employs TRBV3-1 (or the pseudogene TRBV3-2) and TRBJ1-1, with D possibly being TRBD1 (5 bases). In germline, CDR1 is LGHDT, CDR2 YNNKEL (reference sequence). V lost 4 bases and J 11 bases, leaving 20 bases between the germline ends. This CDR3 is 14 amino acids long. The CDR3 region is CASSPQGGEFSAFF. The DNA of the CDR3 is TGTGCCAGCAGCCCTCAGGGCGGGGAGTTCTCCGCTTTCTTT.

The chain has TRBV30 and TRBJ1-6, with 7 bases that match TRBD1. The CDR3 totals 19 residues. V shed 2 bases and J 8 bases; nucleotides not matched to a gene: 21. Germline V gives CDR1 GTSNPN, CDR2 SVGIG (reference sequence). DNA for the CDR3: TGTGCCTGGAGTCCAACTCCGGACAGGCCGGAAGCTTTTTATTCACCCCTCCACTTT. It yields the protein CAWSPTPDRPEAFYSPLHF.

The chain links TRBV27 to TRBJ1-1, with 9 bases lining up with TRBD1. The CDR3 loop spans 14 amino acids. Trimming at V came to 6 bases and at J to 6 bases, leaving 8 bases not matched to a gene. Germline values: CDR1 MNHEY, CDR2 SMNVEV (reference sequence). In DNA form, the CDR3 reads TGTGCCAGCAGGGGACAGGGTATGTCCCCTGAAGCTTTCTTT. Its protein product is CASRGQGMSPEAFF.

This clone has only a few counts. This chain joins TRBV3-1 (or the pseudogene TRBV3-2) and TRBJ2-7, with 7 positions matching TRBD1. This CDR3 is 14 amino acids long. In germline, CDR1 is LGHDT, CDR2 YNNKEL (reference sequence). The V gene end was trimmed by 3 bases and the J gene end by 3 bases; junction bases not matched to a gene: 5. CDR3 DNA: TGTGCCAGCAGCCACCTCGGACAGGACTACGAGCAGTACTTC. This gives the protein CASSHLGQDYEQYF.

This chain links TRBV6-5 with TRBJ1-2; D is perhaps TRBD1 (5 bases). The V gene's germline CDR1 is MNHEY and CDR2 SVGAGI. The CDR3 is 15 amino acids. V lost 2 bases and J 6 bases, leaving 16 bases between the germline ends. In DNA, the CDR3 is TGTGCCAGCAGTTACGATGGAGGGGCTAGAGATGGCTACACCTTC. This codes for CASSYDGGARDGYTF.

This clone was picked up one time. The chain combines TRBV7-2 with TRBJ1-5; 8 nucleotides line up with TRBD1. The CDR3 totals 14 residues. Germline assignment: CDR1 SGHTA and CDR2 FQGNSA. Trimming at V came to 4 bases and at J to 7 bases, leaving 6 bases not matched to a gene. DNA of the CDR3: TGTGCCAGCAGCTCTGGACAGGGAGTACAGCCCCAGCATTTT. Amino acids: CASSSGQGVQPQHF.

CDR3: CASSPDRDQPQHF. The CDR3 coding sequence is TGTGCCAGCAGCCCGGACAGAGATCAGCCCCAGCATTTT. The J gene is TRBJ1-5, the V gene TRBV11-1; a weak D match, TRBD1 (6 bases). Between the trimmed V and J ends, which lost 5 bases and 5 bases, there was a span of 10 bases. Germline V CDR1 and CDR2: SGHAT, FQDESV (reference sequence). The CDR3 runs 13 residues.

This chain connects TRBV28 to TRBJ1-4; D is perhaps TRBD1 (6 bases). The CDR3 length is 17 residues. Trimming left V 6 bases short and J 7 bases short, with 24 bases between. CDR1 and CDR2 (germline): MDHEN, SYDVKM. The CDR3 here is CASRPPSWGGASEKLFF. The CDR3 DNA follows: TGTGCCAGCAGACCCCCCTCGTGGGGGGGCGCGAGTGAAAAACTGTTTTTT.

In its sample, this clone was seen once. The chain combines TRBV4-1 with TRBJ1-2, with 7 bases identical to TRBD1. CDR1 is MGHRA, CDR2 YSYEKL, per germline. The V and J ends lost 0 bases and 5 bases, in that order; junction bases with no gene match: 9. The CDR3 loop spans 16 amino acids. DNA of the CDR3: TGCGCCAGCAGCCAAGATGAGTCAGGGGGGATATATGGCTACACCTTC. Encoded protein: CASSQDESGGIYGYTF.